The TCR beta chain under discussion was sequenced for a study of cytomegalovirus exposure and HLA in healthy donors. This clone was seen just once. CDR3 size: 15 residues. With 1 base clipped from V and 5 bases from J, the junction kept 3 bases outside the gene matches. Germline assignment: CDR1 SGHTA and CDR2 FQGNSA. This PCR relied on a set of 60 Vbeta primers and 13 Jbeta primers. Data came from immunoSEQ multiplex PCR; TCRdb stores just in-frame clones and leaves some out. The sample lists 85,000 to 130,000 clones, around 80% occurring once. The chain links TRBV7-2 to TRBJ1-3, with 9 bases aligning to TRBD1. Material for sequencing was PBMCs. This receptor was identified in a woman between 40 and 55 years old in good health and CMV-seronegative. CDR3: CASSLVGTGRNTIYF. The CDR3 DNA is TGTGCCAGCAGCTTAGTGGGGACAGGGAGAAACACCATATATTTT.